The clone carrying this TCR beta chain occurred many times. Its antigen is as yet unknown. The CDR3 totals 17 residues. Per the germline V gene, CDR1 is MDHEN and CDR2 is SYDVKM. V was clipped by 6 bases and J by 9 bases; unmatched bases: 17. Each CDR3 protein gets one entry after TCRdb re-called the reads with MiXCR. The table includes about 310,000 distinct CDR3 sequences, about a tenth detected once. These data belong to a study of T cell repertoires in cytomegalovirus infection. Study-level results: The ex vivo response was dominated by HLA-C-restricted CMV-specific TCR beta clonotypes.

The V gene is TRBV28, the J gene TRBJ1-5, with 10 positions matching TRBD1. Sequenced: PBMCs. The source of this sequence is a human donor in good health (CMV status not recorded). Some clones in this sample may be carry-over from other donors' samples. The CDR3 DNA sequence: TGTGCCAGCAGCCCGAGGACAGGGGGAATGCAAGTTCGGCCCCAGCATTTT. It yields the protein CASSPRTGGMQVRPQHF.